The next 19 T cell receptor beta chains were all read from a single sample in a study of blood T cell repertoires in COVID-19. This table comes from immunoSEQ multiplex PCR, and its TCRdb copy is limited to in-frame clones, with some not included. The sample has about 210,000 clones, around 90% seen once; the top ten hold around 10%. Input material: PBMCs or T cells enriched from blood (not recorded which). These receptors originate from a man aged 18-30 years with acute COVID-19.

As for this clone: Other DNA sequences in the sample encode the same CDR3. V gene TRBV2 combines with J gene TRBJ2-1; D uncertain. Germline assignment: CDR1 SNHLY and CDR2 FYNNEI. Trimming took 2 bases from V and 5 from J, leaving 7 bases between them. The CDR3 spans 13 residues. As DNA, the CDR3 is TGTGCCAGCAGTGAAAGTAGAGACAATGAGCAGTTCTTC. Amino acids: CASSESRDNEQFF.

This chain connects TRBV4-1 to TRBJ1-1; 9 positions agree with TRBD1. The CDR3 totals 15 residues. Germline loops: CDR1 MGHRA, CDR2 YSYEKL. With 2 bases clipped from V and 8 bases from J, the junction kept 9 bases outside the gene matches. The CDR3 spells CASSQPLQGAVEAFF. The DNA of the CDR3 is TGCGCCAGCAGCCAACCACTACAGGGGGCTGTGGAAGCTTTCTTT.

This clone was picked up one time. This chain joins TRBV6-5 and TRBJ2-5, with 9 bases aligning to TRBD2. Germline V lookup: CDR1 MNHEY, CDR2 SVGAGI. The CDR3 spans 14 residues. The trim removed 10 bases at V and 5 bases at J, leaving 11 bases unmatched. In DNA, the CDR3 is TGTGCCACGACTTCGCGGGAGGGTGGGGAGACCCAGTACTTC. Protein product: CATTSREGGETQYF.

This chain links TRBV7-8 with TRBJ2-6; 9 bases agree with TRBD1. The CDR3 is 19 amino acids. V lost 1 base and J lost 2; bases outside the gene matches: 9. Germline V gene lookup returns CDR1 SGHVS and CDR2 FQNEAQ. CDR3 region: CASSLGTGVITPGANVLTF. CDR3 nucleotides: TGTGCCAGCAGCTTAGGGACAGGGGTTATCACTCCTGGGGCCAACGTCCTGACTTTC.

The V gene is TRBV20-1, the J gene TRBJ2-7, with a possible D match to TRBD2 (6 bases). The length of the CDR3 is 16 residues. Germline CDR1 DFQATT, CDR2 SNEGSKA (reference sequence). V dropped 3 bases and J dropped 0 bases, with 18 bases sitting between them. The CDR3 region has the DNA TGCAGTGCTAGTCCCGACTCGGGACTGTACTCCTACGAGCAGTACTTC. This sequence encodes CSASPDSGLYSYEQYF.

V is TRBV2 and J is TRBJ2-1; 11 nucleotides match TRBD2. The CDR3 length is 14 residues. With 6 bases clipped from V and 4 bases from J, the junction kept 2 bases outside the gene matches. CDR1 is SNHLY, CDR2 FYNNEI, per germline. CDR3 DNA: TGTGCCAGCAGACTAGCGGGAGTATACAATGAGCAGTTCTTC. This translates into CASRLAGVYNEQFF.

The V gene is TRBV10-3, the J gene TRBJ2-7; 8 bases match TRBD2. Germline trimming cut 3 bases from V and 3 bases from J; bases unmatched to any gene: 7. Germline CDR1 ENHRY, CDR2 SYGVKD. There are 15 residues in the CDR3. In DNA form, the CDR3 reads TGTGCCATCAGTGATTTACGGGAGGGCCTCTACGAGCAGTACTTC. Amino acids: CAISDLREGLYEQYF.

The table lists this clone with a count of one. The V call is TRBV9, the J call TRBJ1-6; D gene unclear. The V and J ends lost 2 bases and 6 bases respectively, with 12 bases between them. This CDR3 has 15 amino acids. From germline, CDR1 is SGDLS and CDR2 YYNGEE. The CDR3 DNA reads as TGTGCCAGCAGCGTGGGAGGTAGTCCTAATTCACCCCTCCACTTT. This translates into CASSVGGSPNSPLHF. The full variable domain, with the rest looked up from reference TRBV9 and TRBJ1-6, is DSGVTQTPKHLITATGQRVTLRCSPRSGDLSVYWYQQSLDQGLQFLIQYYNGEERAKGNILERFSAQQFPDLHSELNLSSLELGDSALYFCASSVGGSPNSPLHFGNGTRLTVT.

Here the CDR3 reads CASSYPGTGTGGYTF. The CDR3 DNA reads as TGTGCCAGCAGTTACCCCGGGACAGGGACGGGCGGCTACACCTTC. The chain has TRBV6-5 and TRBJ1-2; 9 bases are shared with TRBD1. The J segment lost 8 bases and the V segment lost 2 bases, leaving 9 bases of the junction unmatched. This CDR3 has 15 residues. In germline, CDR1 is MNHEY, CDR2 SVGAGI.

The CDR3 nucleotides read TGTGCCAGCAGTGAACAGGGGAATGAGCAGTTCTTC. Its protein product is CASSEQGNEQFF. The chain couples TRBV13 to TRBJ2-1; the match to TRBD1 covers 7 bases. The CDR3 extends over 12 amino acids. The J segment lost 7 bases and the V segment lost 6 bases, leaving 3 bases of the junction unmatched. CDR1 and CDR2 from the germline V gene are PRHDT and FYEKMQ (reference sequence).

The V gene is TRBV30, the J gene TRBJ2-7; D is unresolved. Trimming took 3 bases from V and 3 from J, leaving 6 bases between them. CDR1 is GTSNPN, CDR2 SVGIG, per germline (reference sequence). The CDR3 sequence is 11 residues long. This CDR3 reads CAWRQYYEQYF. For the CDR3, the DNA is TGTGCCTGGAGACAATACTACGAGCAGTACTTC. Full variable domain (outside the CDR3, taken from reference TRBV30 and TRBJ2-7): SQTIHQWPATLVQPVGSPLSLECTVEGTSNPNLYWYRQAAGRGLQLLFYSVGIGQISSEVPQNLSASRPQDRQFILSSKKLLLSDSGFYLCAWRQYYEQYFGPGTRLTVT.

V gene TRBV4-3 combines with J gene TRBJ1-2, with D perhaps matching TRBD1 (5 bases). The V and J ends lost 0 bases and 3 bases respectively, with 20 bases between them. Germline CDR1 LGHNA, CDR2 YSLEER. The length of the CDR3 is 18 residues. This chain's CDR3 is CASSQDGGRLGLDYGYTF. CDR3 nucleotide sequence: TGCGCCAGCAGCCAAGACGGGGGAAGGCTTGGTCTCGACTATGGCTACACCTTC.

The chain joins TRBV30 to TRBJ1-6, with D possibly being TRBD1 (6 bases). Germline-derived CDR1 and CDR2 are GTSNPN and SVGIG (reference sequence). V was trimmed by 7 bases and J by 6 bases, leaving 16 bases between them. This CDR3 has 14 amino acids. DNA of the CDR3: TGTGCCTTCCGAAAAATGGACAGTAATTCACCCCTCCACTTT. Its translation: CAFRKMDSNSPLHF.

The chain employs TRBV6-1 and TRBJ1-3; D not resolved. The germline V gene encodes CDR1 MNHNS and CDR2 SASEGT. The ends were cut back, 2 bases at V and 2 bases at J, with 7 bases in the middle. This CDR3 is 14 amino acids long. The chain's CDR3 is CASSEQTAGNTIYF. In nucleotides, the CDR3 is TGTGCCAGCAGTGAACAAACAGCTGGAAACACCATATATTTT.

V gene TRBV10-2 combines with J gene TRBJ2-1, with 14 bases identical to TRBD2. CDR3 length equals 17 residues. V lost 7 bases, J lost 7 bases, and 12 bases stayed unmatched. CDR1 is WSHSY, CDR2 SAAADI, per germline. The CDR3: CASKLPGLAGDGNEQFF. The DNA of the CDR3 is TGCGCCAGCAAATTACCGGGACTAGCGGGAGATGGAAATGAGCAGTTCTTC.

CDR3 DNA: TGTGCCAGTGAGGGACTAGCTGACTTACGCGGGAACAATGAGCAGTTCTTC. This gives the protein CASEGLADLRGNNEQFF. The chain employs TRBV19 and TRBJ2-1; 9 bases agree with TRBD2. With 8 bases clipped from V and 5 bases from J, the junction kept 16 bases outside the gene matches. The CDR3 runs to 17 residues. Germline assignment: CDR1 LNHDA and CDR2 SQIVND (reference sequence).

The chain uses TRBV24-1 and TRBJ1-4; 7 bases fit TRBD1. The CDR3 consists of 16 residues. Unmatched junction bases numbered 8, after V lost 4 bases and J lost 4 bases. Germline V CDR1 and CDR2: KGHDR, SFDVKD. Here the CDR3 reads CATSDPGTVGNEKLFF. CDR3 DNA: TGTGCCACCAGTGACCCCGGGACAGTCGGTAATGAAAAACTGTTTTTT.

This rearrangement joins TRBV19 to TRBJ2-6; D not certain. Germline V gene data show CDR1 as LNHDA and CDR2 as SQIVND (reference sequence). V was pared by 5 bases and J by 0 bases, with 14 bases between. The CDR3 is made up of 17 amino acids. CDR3 DNA: TGTGCCAGTAGTCCTCCCCTAAGAGTCTCTGGGGCCAACGTCCTGACTTTC. Translation: CASSPPLRVSGANVLTF.

The chain employs TRBV19 and TRBJ2-1, with a tentative D call TRBD2 (5 bases). V dropped 2 bases and J dropped 4 bases, with 12 bases sitting between them. There are 15 residues in the CDR3. Germline CDR1 reads LNHDA; CDR2 reads SQIVND (reference sequence). The CDR3 nucleotides read TGTGCCAGTAGTATAAAAGTGGGCGGGTACAATGAGCAGTTCTTC. Its protein product is CASSIKVGGYNEQFF.